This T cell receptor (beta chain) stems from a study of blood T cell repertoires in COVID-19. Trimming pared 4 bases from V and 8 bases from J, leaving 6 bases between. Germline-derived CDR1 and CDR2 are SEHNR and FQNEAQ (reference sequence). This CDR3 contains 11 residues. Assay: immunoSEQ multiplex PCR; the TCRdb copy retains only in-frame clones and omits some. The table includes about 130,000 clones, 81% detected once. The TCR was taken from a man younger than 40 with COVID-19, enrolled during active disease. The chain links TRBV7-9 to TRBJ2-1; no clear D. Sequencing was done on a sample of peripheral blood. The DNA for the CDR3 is TGTGCCAGCAGCTATAATTATGAGCAGTTCTTC. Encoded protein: CASSYNYEQFF. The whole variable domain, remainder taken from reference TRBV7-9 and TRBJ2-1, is DTGVSQNPRHKITKRGQNVTFRCDPISEHNRLYWYRQTLGQGPEFLTYFQNEAQLEKSRLLSDRFSAERPKGSFSTLEIQRTEQGDSAMYLCASSYNYEQFFGPGTRLTVL.